This passage covers 26 T cell receptor beta chains from one sample sequenced in a study of vaccination effects on CD4 cells after COVID-19. These receptors lack a known antigen. Here immunoSEQ multiplex PCR was the method, and the copy in TCRdb shows in-frame clones only, minus some. The sample carries approximately 26,000 clones, nearly 80% recorded once. Sequencing in the ViraFEST assay came after antigen-specific CD4+ T cells had been expanded with viral peptide pools, which were used to stimulate PBMC. With more than 9 days of culture completed, CD4+ T cells were isolated. Participants got two doses of BNT162b2 or mRNA-1273 vaccine. The source was CD4+ T cells from PBMCs cultured with SARS-CoV-2 spike peptides, collected after COVID-19 vaccination. The receptors derive from a human donor who received a COVID-19 vaccine. Some clones in this sample may be carry-over from other donors' samples.

The chain joins TRBV4-3 to TRBJ1-3, with 8 nucleotides matching TRBD1. The CDR3 extends over 16 amino acids. Trimming took 1 base from V and 4 from J; bases not matched to a gene: 6. Germline V CDR1 and CDR2: LGHNA, YSLEER. The CDR3 DNA is TGCGCCAGCAGCCAAGGACAGGGGCGGGGAGGAAACACCATATATTTT. Protein sequence: CASSQGQGRGGNTIYF.

This chain joins TRBV27 and TRBJ2-5; D gene unclear. This CDR3 spans 14 amino acids. The germline gives CDR1 MNHEY, CDR2 SMNVEV (reference sequence). V lost 0 bases and J 1 base, leaving 6 bases between the germline ends. As DNA, the CDR3 is TGTGCCAGCAGTTTATCGCCCGTCCAAGAGACCCAGTACTTC. Encoded protein: CASSLSPVQETQYF.

The rearrangement joins TRBV7-2 to TRBJ1-2, with D uncertain. V lost 1 base and J 4 bases, leaving 10 bases between the germline ends. Germline CDR1 reads SGHTA; CDR2 reads FQGNSA. This CDR3 comprises 14 residues. CDR3 bases: TGTGCCAGCAGCTTAGAAACAGCTTCCTATGGCTACACCTTC. Protein: CASSLETASYGYTF.

J is TRBJ2-3 and V is TRBV19; D unresolved. Germline-derived CDR1 and CDR2 are LNHDA and SQIVND (reference sequence). The V end was cut by 5 bases, the J end by 8 bases, with 8 bases between. This CDR3 has 11 amino acids. CDR3 bases: TGTGCCAGTAGTTCCTTGGGTACGCAGTATTTT. It encodes CASSSLGTQYF.

This chain joins TRBV9 and TRBJ1-2, with D possibly matching TRBD1 (6 bases). CDR3 length: 16 amino acids. Germline CDR1 and CDR2: SGDLS and YYNGEE. V lost 0 bases, J lost 0 bases, and 12 bases lay in between. CDR3 sequence reads: CASSVGGQGANYGYTF. The CDR3 bases are TGTGCCAGCAGCGTAGGGGGGCAGGGAGCTAACTATGGCTACACCTTC.

The chain employs TRBV4-2 and TRBJ2-5; either TRBD1 or TRBD2 may fit D (7 bases each). The CDR3 loop spans 18 amino acids. Trimming took 4 bases from V and 4 from J, leaving 25 bases between them. CDR1 is LGHNA, CDR2 YNFKEQ, per germline. The CDR3 sequence: CASSPDRESGGNGETQYF. In DNA form, the CDR3 reads TGTGCCAGCAGCCCAGACAGGGAATCGGGGGGTAATGGAGAGACCCAGTACTTC.

This chain joins TRBV12-3 or TRBV12-4 and TRBJ1-2; TRBD1 matches at 7 bases. The CDR3 consists of 13 residues. Trimming cost V 6 bases and J 6 bases; bases outside gene matches: 7. CDR3 loop: CASSPGTADGYTF. The CDR3 DNA sequence: TGTGCCAGCAGCCCCGGGACAGCAGATGGCTACACCTTC.

The V gene is TRBV6-5, the J gene TRBJ1-1; TRBD1 aligns across 10 bases. Per germline, CDR1 MNHEY and CDR2 SVGAGI. V was clipped by 6 bases and J by 5 bases; unmatched bases: 3. This CDR3 has 13 amino acids. The CDR3 DNA is TGTGCCAGCAGGGGGACAGGGGTGACTGAAGCTTTCTTT. This encodes CASRGTGVTEAFF.

This chain uses TRBV18 with TRBJ2-3; 11 positions agree with TRBD1. Germline lookup yields CDR1 KGHSH and CDR2 LQKENI. The CDR3 covers 17 residues. V gave up 3 bases and J gave up 5 bases; unmatched junction bases: 10. For the CDR3, the DNA is TGTGCCAGCTCACCCAACCCCGGGACAGGGGGAAAAGATACGCAGTATTTT. It translates to CASSPNPGTGGKDTQYF.

The chain is built from TRBV7-2 and TRBJ2-1, with 10 bases aligning to TRBD2. CDR1 and CDR2 (germline): SGHTA, FQGNSA. This CDR3 has 14 residues. Trimming took 2 bases from V and 7 from J; bases not matched to a gene: 2. CDR3 DNA: TGTGCCAGCAGCTTACAACTAGCGGGGAATGAGCAGTTCTTC. As protein: CASSLQLAGNEQFF.

This clone was seen a handful of times. The rearrangement joins TRBV18 to TRBJ2-5, with D tentatively TRBD2 (5 bases). The CDR3 length is 15 residues. CDR1 KGHSH and CDR2 LQKENI come from the germline V gene. V was cut by 1 base and J by 2 bases, with 11 bases left in between. The CDR3 loop is CASSPLLAVQETQYF. In DNA form, the CDR3 reads TGTGCCAGCTCACCACTTCTAGCCGTACAAGAGACCCAGTACTTC.

The J gene is TRBJ2-2, the V gene TRBV10-1; 9 nucleotides align to TRBD2. CDR3 length: 16 amino acids. V dropped 4 bases and J dropped 3; count of bases not matched to a gene: 6. The germline V gene encodes CDR1 WNHNN and CDR2 SYGVQD (reference sequence). The CDR3 DNA sequence: TGCGCCAGCAGTGGTAGAGCGGGGGGAGACACCGGGGAGCTGTTTTTT. It codes for CASSGRAGGDTGELFF.

The genes are TRBV6-5 and TRBJ1-5; no definite D call. The germline V gene encodes CDR1 MNHEY and CDR2 SVGAGI. The germline V and J ends were trimmed by 7 bases and 0 bases, with 4 bases remaining between them. The CDR3 has 12 amino acids. The CDR3 loop reads CASNRSNQPQHF. CDR3 bases: TGTGCCAGCAACCGTAGCAATCAGCCCCAGCATTTT.

This clone was seen once. The chain combines TRBV18 with TRBJ1-5, with D uncertain. V was trimmed by 3 bases and J by 1 base, leaving 7 bases between them. Germline V gene lookup returns CDR1 KGHSH and CDR2 LQKENI. The CDR3 consists of 14 residues. The CDR3 DNA reads TGTGCCAGCTCACCGATACCGAGCAATCAGCCCCAGCATTTT. Residues: CASSPIPSNQPQHF.

The V and J genes are TRBV5-1 and TRBJ2-2; TRBD2 is a possible D gene (7 bases). This CDR3 has 15 amino acids. Trimming took 2 bases from V and 7 from J, leaving 15 bases between them. Germline CDR1 SGHRS, CDR2 YFSETQ. CDR3 DNA: TGCGCCAGCAGCTTACTACAGGGAGGGGTCGGGGAGCTGTTTTTT. This gives the protein CASSLLQGGVGELFF.

This clone has only a few counts. The chain links TRBV4-1 to TRBJ1-3; D remains ambiguous. Trimming removed 3 bases from V and 0 bases from J, with 15 bases in between. The CDR3 runs to 17 residues. Germline lookup yields CDR1 MGHRA and CDR2 YSYEKL. The CDR3 nucleotides read TGCGCCAGCAGCCACCCCGGGCAGACCTACTCTGGAAACACCATATATTTT. It yields the protein CASSHPGQTYSGNTIYF.

The chain has TRBV10-3 and TRBJ1-1; D might be TRBD1 (5 bases). The V end was cut by 7 bases, the J end by 4 bases, with 16 bases between. This CDR3 has 14 residues. Germline-derived CDR1 and CDR2 are ENHRY and SYGVKD. The CDR3 here is CAITKNFDSTEAFF. The CDR3 coding sequence is TGTGCCATCACCAAAAATTTCGACAGCACTGAAGCTTTCTTT.

The genes are TRBV9 and TRBJ2-3, with 7 bases matching TRBD1. The CDR3 loop spans 16 amino acids. Germline-derived CDR1 and CDR2 are SGDLS and YYNGEE. Losses at the gene ends were 1 base for V and 6 bases for J; bases not matched to a gene: 11. CDR3 amino acids: CASSVPVTGFRDTQYF. The CDR3 DNA reads as TGTGCCAGCAGCGTACCAGTGACAGGGTTTCGGGATACGCAGTATTTT.

This clone was seen only a few times. V and J are TRBV2 and TRBJ2-7, with 10 bases lining up with TRBD2. Germline V gene sequence: CDR1 SNHLY, CDR2 FYNNEI. Germline trimming cut 8 bases from V and 2 bases from J; bases unmatched to any gene: 3. The CDR3 totals 13 residues. CDR3 sequence: CASRTSGTYEQYV. The CDR3 DNA reads as TGTGCCAGCCGGACTAGCGGAACCTACGAGCAGTACGTC.

The chain combines TRBV12-3 or TRBV12-4 with TRBJ2-1; D may be TRBD2 (6 bases). Between the trimmed V and J ends, which lost 8 bases and 10 bases, there was a span of 12 bases. This CDR3 has 11 residues. As DNA, the CDR3 is TGTGCCAGCGGACTATTCCGGGAGCAGTTCTTC. This translates into CASGLFREQFF.

This chain connects TRBV5-1 to TRBJ2-3, with a tentative D call TRBD2 (6 bases). Germline V gene lookup returns CDR1 SGHRS and CDR2 YFSETQ. The germline V and J ends were trimmed by 3 bases and 3 bases, with 11 bases remaining between them. The CDR3 has 14 amino acids. The CDR3 protein is CASSWGRETDTQYF. The DNA for the CDR3 is TGCGCCAGCAGCTGGGGACGGGAGACAGATACGCAGTATTTT.

For the CDR3, the DNA is TGTGCCAGCAGCTTCGGGGGGCGCGGGGAGACCCAGTACTTC. Residues: CASSFGGRGETQYF. The chain couples TRBV5-4 to TRBJ2-5, with TRBD2 as a possible D gene (7 bases). Germline assignment: CDR1 SGHNT and CDR2 YYREEE (reference sequence). V was cut by 2 bases and J by 5 bases, with 13 bases left in between. This CDR3 has 14 amino acids.

The chain recombines TRBV15 with TRBJ1-1; 8 nucleotides agree with TRBD1. The CDR3 runs to 14 residues. Germline-derived CDR1 and CDR2 are LNHNV and YYDKDF (reference sequence). V lost 3 bases and J lost 6; bases outside the gene matches: 6. The CDR3 bases are TGTGCCACCAGCAGGTTGGGACAGGCGGCTGAAGCTTTCTTT. Amino acids: CATSRLGQAAEAFF.

This clone came up once. V usage is TRBV6-5 and J usage is TRBJ1-3; D is unclear. The CDR3 loop spans 15 amino acids. Trimming took off 7 bases at V and 0 bases at J, with 13 bases between the two ends. From germline, CDR1 is MNHEY and CDR2 SVGAGI. CDR3 residues: CASTAATFSGNTIYF. In nucleotides, the CDR3 is TGTGCCAGCACCGCGGCTACCTTCTCTGGAAACACCATATATTTT.

J is TRBJ1-2 and V is TRBV6-4, with D tentatively TRBD1 (5 bases). Trimming removed 6 bases at V and 4 bases at J, with 12 bases between. The CDR3 has 13 amino acids. Germline CDR1 is MRHNA and CDR2 is SNTAGT. CDR3 residues: CASRFDSSYGYTF. In nucleotides, the CDR3 is TGTGCCAGCAGATTCGACAGTAGCTATGGCTACACCTTC.

The chain couples TRBV3-1 (or the pseudogene TRBV3-2) to TRBJ1-4, with a tentative D call TRBD1 (5 bases). V was cut by 5 bases and J by 7 bases, with 17 bases left in between. CDR1 and CDR2 (germline): LGHDT, YNNKEL (reference sequence). The CDR3 spans 15 residues. CDR3 nucleotides: TGTGCCAGCAGCGAAGGTGGGACGGCAGCTGAAAAACTGTTTTTT. This translates into CASSEGGTAAEKLFF.